This T cell receptor beta chain was found in a study of T cell changes during pregnancy in multiple sclerosis. Produced via immunoSEQ multiplex PCR; TCRdb's table is partial and in-frame only. In the table there are tens of thousands of clones, more than 85% of which are singletons. CDR1 and CDR2 (germline): LNHDA, SQIVND (reference sequence). The CDR3 is 13 residues long. Trimming removed 4 bases at V and 7 bases at J, with 11 bases between. This TCR was recovered from a female donor with multiple sclerosis, enrolled in a pregnancy study. The chain links TRBV19 to TRBJ2-1, with TRBD1 as a possible D gene (6 bases). The sequenced sample was CD8+ T cells from peripheral blood mononuclear cells, obtained in the third trimester of pregnancy. The CDR3 DNA reads as TGTGCCAGTAGTAGAGGCAGGGGTAATGAGCAGTTCTTC. Protein product: CASSRGRGNEQFF.